These 28 T cell receptor beta chains were all obtained from the same sample, sequenced in a study of T cells expressing NK-cell markers. TCRdb reprocessed the 5' RACE reads and stores each CDR3 protein as one record, lacking DNA. This sample's table has a few hundred thousand distinct CDR3 sequences. The sample consisted of blood T cells: a sorted CD56 or NKG2C T cell subset, CD4+ or CD8+ T cells, or bulk PBMC T cells (not recorded which). The receptor source for this set is a man aged 18 to 29 in good health.

The chain joins TRBV6-2 or TRBV6-3 to TRBJ2-5; with no DNA, the TCRdb D assignment of TRBD2 cannot be verified. CDR3 length: 16 residues. CDR1 and CDR2 (germline): MNHEY, SVGEGT. Here the CDR3 reads CASTEGLGLPGETQYF.

CDR3 residues: CASSSTGTEAFF. V usage is TRBV27 and J usage is TRBJ1-1; the TCRdb call, TRBD1, lacks DNA for checking. CDR1 is MNHEY, CDR2 SMNVEV, per germline (reference sequence). The length of the CDR3 is 12 residues.

The V and J genes are TRBV12-3 or TRBV12-4 and TRBJ2-3; TCRdb's assignment of TRBD1 cannot be checked, as there is no DNA. The CDR3 runs 14 residues. CDR3 amino acids: CASSPGRGTDTQYF.

This chain joins TRBV20-1 and TRBJ2-5. The CDR3 is 12 amino acids. The germline CDR1 and CDR2 sequences are DFQATT and SNEGSKA (reference sequence). The CDR3 here is CSARDITGTQYF.

The rearrangement links TRBV25-1 to TRBJ2-5. The CDR3 totals 12 residues. Germline-derived CDR1 and CDR2 are MGHDK and SYGVNS. The CDR3 spells CASRDSQETQYF.

The rearrangement joins TRBV2 to TRBJ2-3; as DNA is missing, the TRBD1 call by TCRdb cannot be tested. CDR1 is SNHLY and CDR2 is FYNNEI in the germline V gene. CDR3 size: 15 residues. This CDR3 reads CASSLGTGGPDTQYF.

The chain uses TRBV3-1 and TRBJ2-7; TCRdb lists TRBD1, though no DNA is available to test this call. The CDR3 covers 17 residues. Germline V gene sequence: CDR1 LGHDT, CDR2 YNNKEL (reference sequence). CDR3 amino acids: CASSQIPTGQQFYEQYF.

The chain combines TRBV24-1 with TRBJ1-1; TCRdb selects TRBD1, and the lack of DNA leaves this call unchecked. The V gene's germline CDR1 is KGHDR and CDR2 SFDVKD. CDR3 length equals 14 residues. CDR3 region: CATRETGMNTEAFF.

The rearrangement links TRBV29-1 to TRBJ1-3; TCRdb outputs TRBD1, but without DNA this stays unchecked. The CDR3 consists of 13 residues. Germline CDR1 reads SQVTM; CDR2 reads ANQGSEA. This CDR3 is CSVLTPYSDTIYF.

The genes are TRBV5-1 and TRBJ2-5; no DNA is available, so the TRBD2 call from TCRdb remains unchecked. This CDR3 has 14 amino acids. Germline values: CDR1 SGHRS, CDR2 YFSETQ. The CDR3 sequence is CASSLGGGFPTQYF.

The rearrangement links TRBV24-1 to TRBJ2-1; absent DNA, TCRdb's TRBD1 call cannot be checked. The germline V gene has CDR1 KGHDR and CDR2 SFDVKD. The length of the CDR3 is 16 residues. The CDR3 reads CATSEIQGAGWDEQFF.

The CDR3 protein is CSVVRQGFEAFF. The chain couples TRBV29-1 to TRBJ1-1. The germline V gene encodes CDR1 SQVTM and CDR2 ANQGSEA. The CDR3 contains 12 residues.

The chain recombines TRBV10-2 with TRBJ2-1. Germline loops: CDR1 WSHSY, CDR2 SAAADI. This CDR3 region has 12 residues. CDR3 sequence reads: CASSERVDEQFF.

The V and J genes are TRBV5-5 and TRBJ2-5. Germline V gives CDR1 SGHKS, CDR2 YYEKEE (reference sequence). The CDR3 has 15 amino acids. The CDR3: CASSLVGSIQETQYF.

The V gene is TRBV21-1, the J gene TRBJ2-1; TCRdb returns TRBD1, unconfirmable since there is no DNA. TRBV21-1 is an annotated pseudogene. This CDR3 has 11 amino acids. The CDR3: CASRGGDEQFF.

J is TRBJ1-3 and V is TRBV12-3 or TRBV12-4; TCRdb calls TRBD1, which cannot be checked without DNA. CDR3 length: 14 amino acids. This CDR3 is CASKVTGLGNTIYF.

This sequence joins TRBV7-8 and TRBJ1-4. The CDR3 sequence is 16 residues long. Germline V gene data show CDR1 as SGHVS and CDR2 as FQNEAQ. CDR3 sequence: CASSPRHPATNEKLFF.

The CDR3 is CAANSGKLGGEQFF. This chain joins TRBV27 and TRBJ2-1; TCRdb designates TRBD2, a call that cannot be tested without DNA. Germline loops: CDR1 MNHEY, CDR2 SMNVEV (reference sequence). There are 14 residues in the CDR3.

The chain carries TRBV20-1 and TRBJ2-3; TCRdb lists TRBD1, though no DNA is available to test this call. This CDR3 region has 15 residues. Germline V gene data show CDR1 as DFQATT and CDR2 as SNEGSKA (reference sequence). The chain's CDR3 is CSARDHRTPADTQYF.

This rearrangement joins TRBV4-3 to TRBJ2-1; TCRdb's D call, TRBD2, is unchecked because there is no DNA. Per the germline V gene, CDR1 is LGHNA and CDR2 is YSLEER. This CDR3 is 14 amino acids long. CDR3 sequence reads: CASSPTRGDNEQFF.

The CDR3 reads CASSLAPEETQYF. This rearrangement joins TRBV7-2 to TRBJ2-5. This CDR3 spans 13 amino acids. CDR1 is SGHTA and CDR2 is FQGNSA in the germline V gene.

The chain employs TRBV6-1 and TRBJ1-5. The CDR3 contains 15 residues. Germline V gene sequence: CDR1 MNHNS, CDR2 SASEGT. CDR3 protein: CASSEANGDSQPQHF.

The chain has TRBV7-9 and TRBJ1-1; TCRdb's D gene call, TRBD1, goes unchecked for lack of DNA. This CDR3 comprises 14 residues. Germline CDR1 SEHNR, CDR2 FQNEAQ (reference sequence). The CDR3 loop is CASSQTGGSGQAFF.

This chain connects TRBV12-3 or TRBV12-4 to TRBJ1-5. The CDR3 has 18 amino acids. CDR3 region: CASSWADNQGRGNQPQHF.

The rearrangement joins TRBV3-1 to TRBJ2-2; TCRdb's D call of TRBD1 is untestable without DNA. The CDR3 extends over 16 amino acids. Germline-derived CDR1 and CDR2 are LGHDT and YNNKEL (reference sequence). CDR3: CASSRLGQGDGGELFF.

The chain recombines TRBV6-1 with TRBJ1-5; TCRdb returns TRBD1, unconfirmable since there is no DNA. The CDR3 consists of 14 residues. Germline CDR1 reads MNHNS; CDR2 reads SASEGT. The CDR3 sequence: CASRTGSGNQPQHF.

The chain uses TRBV28 and TRBJ2-7. The CDR3 totals 15 residues. Germline V lookup: CDR1 MDHEN, CDR2 SYDVKM. CDR3 loop: CASSFRAGPSYEQYF.

The chain links TRBV13 to TRBJ2-3; TCRdb's D call, TRBD2, is unchecked because there is no DNA. The CDR3 consists of 15 residues. Germline-derived CDR1 and CDR2 are PRHDT and FYEKMQ (reference sequence). The chain's CDR3 is CASSFLAGGPNTQYF. Looking up the rest from reference TRBV13 and TRBJ2-3 gives the full variable domain: AAGVIQSPRHLIKEKRETATLKCYPIPRHDTVYWYQQGPGQDPQFLISFYEKMQSDKGSIPDRFSAQQFSDYHSELNMSSLELGDSALYFCASSFLAGGPNTQYFGPGTRLTVL.